This T cell receptor beta chain was captured by sequencing in a study of T-cell memory formation after mild COVID-19. As for the study in general: Largely donor-specific sequence clusters came from a couple of donors. Study-wide points: Chiefly within CM and EM were the contracting CD4+ clones; CD8+ ones were within EMRA. What remained unconfirmed was the SARS-CoV-2 specificity of second-wave clones peaking on day 37.

TCR alpha and TCR beta cDNA libraries with sample barcodes and UMIs came from 5'RACE using constant-segment primers. TCRdb re-called the 5' RACE reads through MiXCR, storing one row per CDR3 protein. The repertoire holds hundreds of thousands of distinct CDR3 sequences, with 15% to 20% as singletons. The CDR3 is 14 amino acids. With V trimmed by 5 bases and J by 0 bases, 1 base remained unmatched. The germline V gene has CDR1 SNHLY and CDR2 FYNNEI. As to this clonotype: What it binds is not known.

This rearrangement joins TRBV2 to TRBJ2-7; 10 bases line up with TRBD2. Sequenced sample: PBMCs or a T cell subset sorted from them (not recorded which). This receptor was taken from a man between 18 and 29 years old who had mild COVID-19 (a few samples of this study predate the infection). Cell type and time point are not known. The DNA for the CDR3 is TGTGCCAGCAGTCGGACTAGCGGCTCCTACGAGCAGTACTTC. It specifies CASSRTSGSYEQYF.